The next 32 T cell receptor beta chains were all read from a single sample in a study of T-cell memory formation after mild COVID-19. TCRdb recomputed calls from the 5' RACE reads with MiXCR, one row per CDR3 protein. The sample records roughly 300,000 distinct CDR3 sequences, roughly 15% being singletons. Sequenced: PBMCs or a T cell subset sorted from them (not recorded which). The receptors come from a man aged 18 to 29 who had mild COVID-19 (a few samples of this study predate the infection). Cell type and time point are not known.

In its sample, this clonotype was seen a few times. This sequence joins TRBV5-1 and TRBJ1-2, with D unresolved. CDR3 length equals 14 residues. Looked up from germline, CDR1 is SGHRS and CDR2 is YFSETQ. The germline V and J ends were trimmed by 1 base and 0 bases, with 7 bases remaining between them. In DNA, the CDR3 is TGCGCCAGCAGCTTGATGCCCCCTAACTATGGCTACACCTTC. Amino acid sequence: CASSLMPPNYGYTF.

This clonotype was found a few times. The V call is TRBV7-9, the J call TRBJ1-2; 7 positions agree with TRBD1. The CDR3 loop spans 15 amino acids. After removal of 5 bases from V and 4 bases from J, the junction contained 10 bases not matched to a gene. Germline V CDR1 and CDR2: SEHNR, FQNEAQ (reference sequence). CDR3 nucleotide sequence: TGTGCCAGCAGCCCCGGACAGGTACAGTCCTATGGCTACACCTTC. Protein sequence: CASSPGQVQSYGYTF.

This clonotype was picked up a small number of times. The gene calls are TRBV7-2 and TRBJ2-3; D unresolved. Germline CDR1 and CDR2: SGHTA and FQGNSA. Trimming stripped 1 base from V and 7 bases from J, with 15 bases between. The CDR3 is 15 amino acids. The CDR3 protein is CASSLEVPVGNTQYF. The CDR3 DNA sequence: TGTGCCAGCAGCTTAGAGGTGCCGGTGGGGAATACGCAGTATTTT. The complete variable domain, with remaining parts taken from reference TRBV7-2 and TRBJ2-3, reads GAGVSQSPSNKVTEKGKDVELRCDPISGHTALYWYRQSLGQGLEFLIYFQGNSAPDKSGLPSDRFSAERTGGSVSTLTIQRTQQEDSAVYLCASSLEVPVGNTQYFGPGTRLTVL.

CDR3 in DNA: TGTGCCAGCAGCTCCGGGGGGCGGAACACTGAAGCTTTCTTT. It codes for CASSSGGRNTEAFF. The chain employs TRBV6-2 or TRBV6-3 and TRBJ1-1; weak D call: TRBD1 (6 bases). CDR3 size: 14 residues. Germline values: CDR1 MNHEY, CDR2 SVGEGT. V lost 6 bases to trimming and J lost 1 base, with 12 bases between them.

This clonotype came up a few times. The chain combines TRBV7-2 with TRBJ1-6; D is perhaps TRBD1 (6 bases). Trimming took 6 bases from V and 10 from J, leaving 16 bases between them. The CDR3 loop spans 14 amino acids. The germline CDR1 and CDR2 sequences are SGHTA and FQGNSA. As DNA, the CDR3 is TGTGCCAGCAGTTACAGGGCCCCGCTCTCACCCCTCCACTTT. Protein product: CASSYRAPLSPLHF.

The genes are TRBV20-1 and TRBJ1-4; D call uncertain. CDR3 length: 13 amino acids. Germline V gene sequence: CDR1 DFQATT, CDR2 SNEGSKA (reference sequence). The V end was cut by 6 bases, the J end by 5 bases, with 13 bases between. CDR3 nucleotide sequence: TGCAGTGCCCCCCAGAATTCCAATGAAAAACTGTTTTTT. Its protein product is CSAPQNSNEKLFF.

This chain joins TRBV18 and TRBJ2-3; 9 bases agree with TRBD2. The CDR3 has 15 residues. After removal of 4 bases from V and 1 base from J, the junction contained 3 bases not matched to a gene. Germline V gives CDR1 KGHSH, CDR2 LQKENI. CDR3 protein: CASSHRLAGTDTQYF. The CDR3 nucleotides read TGTGCCAGCTCACACCGACTAGCGGGCACAGATACGCAGTATTTT.

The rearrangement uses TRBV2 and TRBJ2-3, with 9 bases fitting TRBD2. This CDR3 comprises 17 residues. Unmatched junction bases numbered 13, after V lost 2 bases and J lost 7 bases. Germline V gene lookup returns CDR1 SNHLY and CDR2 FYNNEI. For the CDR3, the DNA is TGTGCCAGCAGTGAACTCCGGCTAGCGGGGCTTTGGAATACGCAGTATTTT. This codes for CASSELRLAGLWNTQYF.

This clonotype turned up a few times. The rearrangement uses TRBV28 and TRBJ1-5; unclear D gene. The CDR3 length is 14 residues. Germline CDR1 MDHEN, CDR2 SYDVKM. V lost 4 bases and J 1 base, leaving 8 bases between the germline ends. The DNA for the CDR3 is TGTGCCAGCAGTTATAGGCAGAGCAATCAGCCCCAGCATTTT. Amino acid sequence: CASSYRQSNQPQHF.

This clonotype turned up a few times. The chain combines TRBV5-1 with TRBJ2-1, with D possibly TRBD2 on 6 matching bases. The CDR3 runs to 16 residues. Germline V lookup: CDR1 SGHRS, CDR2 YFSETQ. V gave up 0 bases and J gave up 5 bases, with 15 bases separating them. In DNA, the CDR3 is TGCGCCAGCAGCTTGGCCTCGGGTCGGAGGGACAATGAGCAGTTCTTC. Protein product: CASSLASGRRDNEQFF.

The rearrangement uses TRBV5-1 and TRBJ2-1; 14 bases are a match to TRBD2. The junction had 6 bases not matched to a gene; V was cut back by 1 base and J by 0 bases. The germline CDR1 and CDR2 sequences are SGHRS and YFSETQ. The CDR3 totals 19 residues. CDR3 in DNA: TGCGCCAGCAGCTTGACGGGACTAGCGGGGGCCAGCTCCTACAATGAGCAGTTCTTC. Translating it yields CASSLTGLAGASSYNEQFF.

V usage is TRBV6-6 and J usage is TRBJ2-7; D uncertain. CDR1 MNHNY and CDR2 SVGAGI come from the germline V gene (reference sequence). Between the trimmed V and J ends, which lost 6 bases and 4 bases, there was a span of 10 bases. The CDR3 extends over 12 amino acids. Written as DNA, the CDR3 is TGTGCCAGCAGCCCTCAGTCTTACGAGCAGTACGTC. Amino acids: CASSPQSYEQYV.

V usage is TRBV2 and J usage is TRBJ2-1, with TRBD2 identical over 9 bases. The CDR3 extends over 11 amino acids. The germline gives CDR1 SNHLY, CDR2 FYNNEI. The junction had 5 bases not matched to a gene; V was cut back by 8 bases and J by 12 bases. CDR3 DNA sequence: TGTGCCAGCCTAGCGGGACAAGGGCAGTTCTTC. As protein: CASLAGQGQFF.

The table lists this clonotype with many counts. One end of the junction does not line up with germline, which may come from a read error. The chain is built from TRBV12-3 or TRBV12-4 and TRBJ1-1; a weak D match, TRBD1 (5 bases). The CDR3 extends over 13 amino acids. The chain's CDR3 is CASSLQGDTEAFF. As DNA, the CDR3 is TGCGCCAGCAGCTTGCAGGGAGACACTGAAGCTTTCTTT.

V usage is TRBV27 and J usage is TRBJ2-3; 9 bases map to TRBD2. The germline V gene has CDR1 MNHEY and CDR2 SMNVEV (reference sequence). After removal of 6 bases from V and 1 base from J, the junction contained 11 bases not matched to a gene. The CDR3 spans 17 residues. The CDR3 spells CASRGLARGRGTDTQYF. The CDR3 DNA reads TGTGCCAGCAGAGGACTAGCGAGGGGGCGGGGCACAGATACGCAGTATTTT.

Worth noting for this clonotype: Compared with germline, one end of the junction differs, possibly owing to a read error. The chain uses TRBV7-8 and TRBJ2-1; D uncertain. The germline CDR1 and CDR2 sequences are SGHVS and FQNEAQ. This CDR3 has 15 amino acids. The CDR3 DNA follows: TGTGCCAGCAGCTTAGAGGCAGCCGGATACAATGAGAAGTTCTTC. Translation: CASSLEAAGYNEKFF.

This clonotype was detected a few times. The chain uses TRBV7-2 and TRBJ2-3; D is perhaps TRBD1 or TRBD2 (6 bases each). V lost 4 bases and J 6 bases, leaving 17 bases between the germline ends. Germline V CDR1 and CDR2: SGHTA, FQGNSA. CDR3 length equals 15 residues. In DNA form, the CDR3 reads TGTGCCAGCAGCTCGGGGGCAGGGATCCTTGATACGCAGTATTTT. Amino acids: CASSSGAGILDTQYF.

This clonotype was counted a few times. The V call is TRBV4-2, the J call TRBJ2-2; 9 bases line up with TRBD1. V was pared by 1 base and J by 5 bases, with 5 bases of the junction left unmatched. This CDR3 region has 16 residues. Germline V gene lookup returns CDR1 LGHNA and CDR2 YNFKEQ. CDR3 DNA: TGTGCCAGCAGCCAAGCCTCCGGGACAGGGACCGGGGAGCTGTTTTTT. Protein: CASSQASGTGTGELFF.

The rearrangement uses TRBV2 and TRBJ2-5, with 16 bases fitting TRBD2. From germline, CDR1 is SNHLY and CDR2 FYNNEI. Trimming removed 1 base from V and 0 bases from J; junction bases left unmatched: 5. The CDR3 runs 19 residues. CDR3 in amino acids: CASSEVGTSGGAYQETQYF. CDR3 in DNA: TGTGCCAGCAGTGAAGTCGGGACTAGCGGGGGGGCGTACCAAGAGACCCAGTACTTC.

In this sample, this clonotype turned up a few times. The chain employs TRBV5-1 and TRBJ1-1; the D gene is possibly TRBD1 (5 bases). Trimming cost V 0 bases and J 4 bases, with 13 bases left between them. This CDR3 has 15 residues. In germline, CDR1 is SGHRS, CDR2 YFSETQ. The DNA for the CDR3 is TGCGCCAGCAGCTTGGGCACCGGGGACGGCACTGAAGCTTTCTTT. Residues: CASSLGTGDGTEAFF.

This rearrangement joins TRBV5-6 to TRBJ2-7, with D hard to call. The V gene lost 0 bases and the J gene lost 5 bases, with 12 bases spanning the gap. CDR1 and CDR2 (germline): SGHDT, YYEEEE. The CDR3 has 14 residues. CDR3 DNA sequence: TGTGCCAGCAGCTTGGTTGACAACCAGAACGAGCAGTACGTC. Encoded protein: CASSLVDNQNEQYV.

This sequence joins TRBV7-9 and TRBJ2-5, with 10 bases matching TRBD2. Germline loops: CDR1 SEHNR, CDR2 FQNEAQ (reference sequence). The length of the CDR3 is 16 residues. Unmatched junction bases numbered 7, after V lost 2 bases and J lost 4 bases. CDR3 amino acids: CASSLRASGGRETQYF. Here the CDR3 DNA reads TGTGCCAGCAGCTTACGTGCTAGCGGGGGCCGAGAGACCCAGTACTTC.

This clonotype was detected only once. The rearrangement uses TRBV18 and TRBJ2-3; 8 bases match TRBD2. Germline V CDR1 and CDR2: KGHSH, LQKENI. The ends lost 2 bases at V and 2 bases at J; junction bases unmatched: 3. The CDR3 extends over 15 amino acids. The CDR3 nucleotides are TGTGCCAGCTCACCAACTAGCGGAACCACAGATACGCAGTATTTT. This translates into CASSPTSGTTDTQYF. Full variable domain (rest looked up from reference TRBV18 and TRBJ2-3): NAGVMQNPRHLVRRRGQEARLRCSPMKGHSHVYWYRQLPEEGLKFMVYLQKENIIDESGMPKERFSAEFPKEGPSILRIQQVVRGDSAAYFCASSPTSGTTDTQYFGPGTRLTVL.

CDR3 amino acids: CASSRTGTGDEKLFF. CDR3 nucleotide sequence: TGTGCCAGCAGCCGAACCGGGACAGGGGATGAAAAACTGTTTTTT. V usage is TRBV7-2 and J usage is TRBJ1-4; 10 nucleotides agree with TRBD1. Germline loops: CDR1 SGHTA, CDR2 FQGNSA. V gave up 5 bases and J gave up 6 bases; unmatched junction bases: 6. CDR3 length: 15 amino acids.

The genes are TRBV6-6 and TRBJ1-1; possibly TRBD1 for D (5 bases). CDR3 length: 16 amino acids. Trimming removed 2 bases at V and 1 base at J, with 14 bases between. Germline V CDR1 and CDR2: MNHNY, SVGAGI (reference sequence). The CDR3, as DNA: TGTGCCAGCAGTTACCATCTTGGGACGGGGAACACTGAAGCTTTCTTT. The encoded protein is CASSYHLGTGNTEAFF.

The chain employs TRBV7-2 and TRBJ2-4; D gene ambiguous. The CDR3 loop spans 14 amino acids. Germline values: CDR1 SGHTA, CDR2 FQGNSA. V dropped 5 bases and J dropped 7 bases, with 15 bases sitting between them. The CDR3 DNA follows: TGTGCCAGCAGCCCCTGGGTCTCCGGGAACATTCAGTACTTC. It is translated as CASSPWVSGNIQYF. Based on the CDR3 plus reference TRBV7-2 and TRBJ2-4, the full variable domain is GAGVSQSPSNKVTEKGKDVELRCDPISGHTALYWYRQSLGQGLEFLIYFQGNSAPDKSGLPSDRFSAERTGGSVSTLTIQRTQQEDSAVYLCASSPWVSGNIQYFGAGTRLSVL.

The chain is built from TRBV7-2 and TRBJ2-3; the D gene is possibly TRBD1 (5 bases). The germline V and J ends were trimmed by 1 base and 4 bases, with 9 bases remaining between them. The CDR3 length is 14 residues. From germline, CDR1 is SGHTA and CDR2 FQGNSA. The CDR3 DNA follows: TGTGCCAGCAGCTTAGATTGGGGCGCAGATACGCAGTATTTT. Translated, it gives CASSLDWGADTQYF.

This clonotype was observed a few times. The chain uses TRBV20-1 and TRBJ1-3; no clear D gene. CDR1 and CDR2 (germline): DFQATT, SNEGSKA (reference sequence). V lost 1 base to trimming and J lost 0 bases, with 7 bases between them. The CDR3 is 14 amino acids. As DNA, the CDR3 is TGCAGTGCTAGAGCTCCAAACTCTGGAAACACCATATATTTT. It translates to CSARAPNSGNTIYF.

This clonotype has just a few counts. The CDR3 region is CASSLQGNPTDTQYF. DNA for the CDR3: TGTGCCAGCAGCTTACAGGGTAATCCCACAGATACGCAGTATTTT. J is TRBJ2-3 and V is TRBV7-3; D perhaps matches TRBD1 (5 bases). V lost 2 bases to trimming and J lost 2 bases, with 11 bases between them. Germline lookup yields CDR1 SGHTA and CDR2 FQGTGA. This CDR3 is built from 15 residues.

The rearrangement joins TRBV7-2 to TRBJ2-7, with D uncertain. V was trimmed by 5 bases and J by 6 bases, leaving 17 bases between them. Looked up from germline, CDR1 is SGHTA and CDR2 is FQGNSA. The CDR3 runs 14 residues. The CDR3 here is CASSRRLIEGEQYF. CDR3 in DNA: TGTGCCAGCAGCCGCCGACTCATTGAAGGCGAGCAGTACTTC.

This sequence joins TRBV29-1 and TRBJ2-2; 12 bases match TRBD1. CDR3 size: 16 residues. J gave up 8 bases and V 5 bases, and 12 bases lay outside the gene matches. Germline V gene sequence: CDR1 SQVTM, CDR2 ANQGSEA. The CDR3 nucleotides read TGCAGCGTTCACGTACCGGGACAGGGGGCGGTAGGGGAGCTGTTTTTT. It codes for CSVHVPGQGAVGELFF.

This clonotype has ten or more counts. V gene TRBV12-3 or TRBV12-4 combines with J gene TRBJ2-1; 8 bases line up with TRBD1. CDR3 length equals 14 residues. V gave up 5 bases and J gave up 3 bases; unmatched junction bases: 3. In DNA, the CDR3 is TGTGCCAGCAGTACCGGGACAGGCTACAATGAGCAGTTCTTC. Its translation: CASSTGTGYNEQFF.